This T cell receptor beta chain was sequenced for a study of STAT3 mutations in large granular lymphocyte leukemia. Data came from immunoSEQ multiplex PCR; TCRdb stores just in-frame clones and leaves some out. The sample lists over 10,000 clones; 81% were seen once. The CDR3 has 15 amino acids. V shed 4 bases and J shed 3 bases, with 16 bases lying between them. CDR1 and CDR2 from the germline V gene are LNHNV and YYDKDF (reference sequence). Study-wide findings and caveats: Clonal expansion was inferred from samples taken at other timepoints. In several patients, dominant TCR clone burden exceeded STAT3 mutant burden. In about 30% of the 18 patients, new TCR clonotypes emerged after therapy. In T-cell large granular lymphocyte leukemia, about half of patients showed multiple immunodominant subclonotypes.

On this clone: Antigen unknown.

The specimen was peripheral blood mononuclear cells. This chain links TRBV15 with TRBJ2-7; D uncertain. This TCR came from a man aged 55 to 70 with T-cell large granular lymphocyte leukemia. Some clones in this sample may be carry-over from other donors' samples. In DNA, the CDR3 is TGTGCCACCAGCACCGGATTACAGACGGGCTACGAGCAGTACTTC. Encoded protein: CATSTGLQTGYEQYF.